This record looks at one TCR beta chain sequence and its context. The data are from a study of blood T cell repertoires in COVID-19. Overall study context: Whether acute or convalescent, the COVID-19 samples came from the United States, Italy and Spain. PBMCs, B-cell-depleted T cells, or T cells provided the cDNA or gDNA that made up the material.

Assay: immunoSEQ multiplex PCR; the TCRdb copy retains only in-frame clones and omits some. The table includes about 110,000 clones, roughly 76% detected once. The material sequenced was peripheral blood. The sequence was collected from a woman aged 60-75 years with acute or convalescent COVID-19.

The CDR3: CASGLGAGQAPTF. CDR3 in DNA: TGTGCTAGTGGTTTGGGGGCCGGACAGGCACCCACCTTC. This chain links TRBV12-5 with TRBJ1-2, with TRBD1 matching over 7 bases. The CDR3 extends over 13 amino acids. The V and J ends lost 1 base and 13 bases, in that order; junction bases with no gene match: 9. Germline V CDR1 and CDR2: LGHNT, FRNRAP.